This is a list of T cell receptor beta chains from one sample in a study of blood T cells in healthy people across ages. TCRdb re-called the 5' RACE reads through MiXCR, storing one row per CDR3 protein. This table holds roughly 900,000 distinct CDR3 sequences, approximately 49% found once. The sequenced sample consisted of blood. Receptor source: a young man in good health. CDR3s include the opening cysteine and the closing phenylalanine or tryptophan. A D gene is named only where the DNA matches it firmly. Not every row has a clone size; where given, it reads once, few, many or a size class.

length: 16; D: NA; J: TRBJ2-3; V: TRBV4-1; size: NA; CDR3: CASSQEVADSTDTQYF; DNA: TGCGCCAGCAGCCAAGAAGTGGCGGACTCCACAGATACGCAGTATTTT
length: 15; D: TRBD1; J: TRBJ1-1; V: TRBV20-1; size: NA; CDR3: CSARGQGALNTEAFF; DNA: TGCAGTGCTAGAGGACAGGGGGCCCTTAACACTGAAGCTTTCTTT
length: 17; D: NA; J: TRBJ2-3; V: TRBV12-3/TRBV12-4; size: once; CDR3: CASSGSEVPKEPDTQYF; DNA: TGTGCCAGCAGTGGCAGTGAAGTGCCAAAGGAGCCAGATACGCAGTATTTT
length: 13; D: NA; J: TRBJ2-3; V: TRBV27; size: once; CDR3: CASSPWGLTAQYF; DNA: TGTGCCAGCAGTCCTTGGGGCCTTACTGCGCAGTATTTT
length: 13; D: TRBD2; J: TRBJ2-1; V: TRBV20-1; size: few; CDR3: CSPFRGGYNEQFF; DNA: TGCAGTCCCTTTCGGGGGGGCTACAATGAGCAGTTCTTC
length: 16; D: NA; J: TRBJ2-7; V: TRBV20-1; size: NA; CDR3: CSAYLQLGARSYEQYF; DNA: TGCAGTGCGTATCTCCAACTGGGGGCAAGGTCCTACGAGCAGTACTTC
length: 13; D: NA; J: TRBJ2-5; V: TRBV12-3/TRBV12-4; size: NA; CDR3: CASSRAIGETQYF; DNA: TGTGCCAGCAGCCGCGCTATCGGAGAGACCCAGTACTTC
length: 13; D: NA; J: TRBJ2-1; V: TRBV7-6; size: NA; CDR3: CASSLQRQNEQFF; DNA: TGTGCCAGCAGCTTACAGCGTCAGAATGAGCAGTTCTTC
length: 12; D: NA; J: TRBJ1-5; V: TRBV12-3/TRBV12-4; size: NA; CDR3: CASSSRFSPQHF; DNA: TGTGCCAGCAGTTCCCGATTCAGTCCCCAGCATTTT
length: 16; D: NA; J: TRBJ2-4; V: TRBV21-1; size: few; CDR3: CASSSRLAGDPNIQYF; DNA: TGTGCCAGCAGCTCGCGACTAGCGGGGGACCCAAACATTCAGTACTTC
length: 12; D: NA; J: TRBJ2-3; V: TRBV6-4; size: once; CDR3: CASSDGEDTQYF; DNA: TGTGCCAGCAGTGACGGGGAAGATACGCAGTATTTT
length: 15; D: NA; J: TRBJ2-5; V: TRBV11-2; size: NA; CDR3: CASSLERYSRETQYF; DNA: TGTGCCAGCAGCTTAGAGAGGTACTCAAGGGAGACCCAGTACTTC
length: 13; D: NA; J: TRBJ2-7; V: TRBV7-2; size: few; CDR3: CASSLMGSYEQYF; DNA: TGTGCCAGCAGCTTAATGGGGTCCTACGAGCAGTACTTC
length: 17; D: TRBD2; J: TRBJ2-3; V: TRBV7-2; size: NA; CDR3: CASSLGTDRLAADTQYF; DNA: TGTGCCAGCAGCTTAGGAACGGATCGACTAGCGGCAGATACGCAGTATTTT
length: 11; D: NA; J: TRBJ1-1; V: TRBV12-3/TRBV12-4; size: NA; CDR3: CASSPNFEAFF; DNA: TGTGCCAGCAGCCCTAATTTTGAAGCTTTCTTT
length: 19; D: TRBD2; J: TRBJ2-3; V: TRBV20-1; size: NA; CDR3: CSCSGTSGIRALGTDTQYF; DNA: TGCAGCTGTTCCGGGACTAGCGGGATAAGAGCCTTGGGGACAGATACGCAGTATTTT
length: 16; D: TRBD2; J: TRBJ2-7; V: TRBV4-1; size: NA; CDR3: CASSQLTGTTSYEQYF; DNA: TGCGCCAGCAGCCAGTTGACGGGGACTACCTCCTACGAGCAGTACTTC
length: 14; D: NA; J: TRBJ2-1; V: TRBV11-1; size: NA; CDR3: CASSSGGAYKEQFF; DNA: TGTGCCAGCAGCTCGGGCGGGGCATACAAGGAGCAGTTCTTC
length: 16; D: TRBD2; J: TRBJ2-1; V: TRBV4-1; size: NA; CDR3: CASSLLGLAVYNEQFF; DNA: TGCGCCAGCAGCCTCCTGGGACTAGCGGTTTACAATGAGCAGTTCTTC
length: 18; D: TRBD1; J: TRBJ2-6; V: TRBV10-3; size: NA; CDR3: CAISEAGQASSGANVLTF; DNA: TGTGCCATCAGTGAGGCGGGACAGGCAAGCTCTGGGGCCAACGTCCTGACTTTC
length: 12; D: NA; J: TRBJ2-5; V: TRBV3-1; size: NA; CDR3: CASFWIVETQYF; DNA: TGTGCCAGCTTCTGGATTGTGGAGACCCAGTACTTC
length: 14; D: TRBD2; J: TRBJ2-1; V: TRBV28; size: NA; CDR3: CASSVQLAVNEQFF; DNA: TGTGCCAGCAGTGTCCAGCTAGCGGTCAATGAGCAGTTCTTC
length: 14; D: NA; J: TRBJ1-4; V: TRBV7-2; size: NA; CDR3: CASSRPTAHEKLFF; DNA: TGTGCCAGCAGCCGCCCGACAGCTCATGAAAAACTGTTTTTT
length: 14; D: TRBD1; J: TRBJ1-1; V: TRBV5-1; size: many; CDR3: CASSLGQGATEAFF; DNA: TGCGCCAGCAGCTTGGGACAGGGGGCCACTGAAGCTTTCTTT
length: 14; D: TRBD1; J: TRBJ2-1; V: TRBV29-1; size: NA; CDR3: CSVTDRVSYNEQFF; DNA: TGCAGCGTAACTGACAGGGTCTCCTACAATGAGCAGTTCTTC
length: 15; D: TRBD1; J: TRBJ2-1; V: TRBV6-5; size: NA; CDR3: CASSFTGDLYNEQFF; DNA: TGTGCCAGCAGTTTCACAGGGGACCTATACAATGAGCAGTTCTTC
length: 13; D: TRBD1; J: TRBJ1-2; V: TRBV28; size: NA; CDR3: CASSLDRANGYTF; DNA: TGTGCCAGCAGCCTGGACAGGGCTAATGGCTACACCTTC
length: 14; D: NA; J: TRBJ2-7; V: TRBV6-5; size: few; CDR3: CASRQDSISYEQYF; DNA: TGTGCCAGCAGACAGGACTCCATCTCCTACGAGCAGTACTTC
length: 16; D: NA; J: TRBJ2-3; V: TRBV7-8; size: few; CDR3: CASSLVRVRATDTQYF; DNA: TGTGCCAGCAGCTTAGTACGGGTACGGGCCACAGATACGCAGTATTTT
length: 15; D: TRBD1; J: TRBJ2-4; V: TRBV3-1; size: NA; CDR3: CASSQRQGETNIQYF; DNA: TGTGCCAGCAGCCAGAGACAGGGGGAAACAAACATTCAGTACTTC
length: 13; D: TRBD1; J: TRBJ2-7; V: TRBV2; size: NA; CDR3: CASQRQGAGEQYF; DNA: TGTGCCAGCCAAAGACAGGGGGCGGGAGAGCAGTACTTC
length: 14; D: NA; J: TRBJ2-5; V: TRBV27; size: NA; CDR3: CASSRGIAPETQYF; DNA: TGTGCCAGCAGTCGGGGGATCGCCCCGGAGACCCAGTACTTC
length: 14; D: TRBD1; J: TRBJ2-7; V: TRBV3-1; size: NA; CDR3: CASSQVGQTLEQYF; DNA: TGTGCCAGCAGCCAAGTGGGACAGACGCTCGAGCAGTACTTC
length: 16; D: TRBD1; J: TRBJ1-6; V: TRBV20-1; size: NA; CDR3: CSARDPRTGRNSPLHF; DNA: TGCAGTGCTAGAGATCCTAGGACAGGTCGGAATTCACCCCTCCACTTT
length: 15; D: NA; J: TRBJ2-3; V: TRBV7-2; size: NA; CDR3: CASSLAPHSTDTQYF; DNA: TGTGCCAGCAGCCTCGCCCCTCATAGCACAGATACGCAGTATTTT
length: 13; D: NA; J: TRBJ1-2; V: TRBV12-3/TRBV12-4; size: few; CDR3: CASSFGGWNGYTF; DNA: TGTGCCAGCAGTTTTGGGGGGTGGAATGGCTACACCTTC
length: 15; D: TRBD1; J: TRBJ1-5; V: TRBV27; size: NA; CDR3: CASRPDRVNNQPQHF; DNA: TGTGCCAGCAGACCCGACAGGGTGAACAATCAGCCCCAGCATTTT
length: 12; D: NA; J: TRBJ1-2; V: TRBV3-1; size: few; CDR3: CASSQDTYGYTF; DNA: TGTGCCAGCAGCCAGGATACTTATGGCTACACCTTC
length: 14; D: NA; J: TRBJ2-3; V: TRBV6-1; size: once; CDR3: CASTLVGLTDTQYF; DNA: TGTGCCAGCACTCTAGTGGGGTTAACAGATACGCAGTATTTT
length: 15; D: TRBD2; J: TRBJ2-1; V: TRBV5-1; size: NA; CDR3: CASSTDGGSYNEQFF; DNA: TGCGCCAGCAGCACCGACGGCGGGAGTTACAATGAGCAGTTCTTC
length: 14; D: NA; J: TRBJ2-7; V: TRBV20-1; size: NA; CDR3: CSASPGRGIHEQYF; DNA: TGCAGTGCTTCCCCGGGACGGGGAATCCACGAGCAGTACTTC
length: 13; D: NA; J: TRBJ2-1; V: TRBV6-5; size: few; CDR3: CASSPTPGTEQFF; DNA: TGTGCCAGCAGTCCGACCCCAGGGACTGAGCAGTTCTTC